The 7 T cell receptor beta chains in this list originate from one sample, sequenced in a study of human CD4 T cells and Enterobacteriaceae. Clones were read by immunoSEQ multiplex PCR, and TCRdb kept only the in-frame ones, dropping some. Among some 29,000 clones, approximately 82% were seen once, and the ten largest hold approximately 1.5%. All CD4+ cells other than CD45RA+CCR7+CD95- naive cells were sorted as memory, over 95% pure. The sequenced sample consisted of memory CD4+ T cells from blood. These TCRs come from a human donor in good health.

The chain combines TRBV28 with TRBJ2-7; D unclear. There are 13 residues in the CDR3. V lost 4 bases to trimming and J lost 9 bases, with 16 bases between them. CDR1 is MDHEN and CDR2 is SYDVKM in the germline V gene. The CDR3 loop reads CASSSQTKGRQYF. The CDR3 region has the DNA TGTGCCAGCAGTTCCCAGACGAAAGGTCGGCAGTACTTC.

This chain connects TRBV30 to TRBJ2-2; no definite D call. The germline V gene encodes CDR1 GTSNPN and CDR2 SVGIG (reference sequence). This CDR3 comprises 13 residues. Trimming shortened V by 1 base and J by 6 bases, and 9 bases separated the two germline ends. The DNA for the CDR3 is TGTGCCTGGAGTGGGAGCATCCCCGGGGAGCTGTTTTTT. Protein: CAWSGSIPGELFF.

This rearrangement joins TRBV6-1 to TRBJ2-1; perhaps TRBD2 as D (5 bases). The CDR3 totals 15 residues. V dropped 2 bases and J dropped 4 bases, with 12 bases sitting between them. Germline V gives CDR1 MNHNS, CDR2 SASEGT. Here the CDR3 DNA reads TGTGCCAGCAGTGAAATGATAGCGCAGTACAATGAGCAGTTCTTC. Protein sequence: CASSEMIAQYNEQFF.

The rearrangement uses TRBV7-3 and TRBJ1-1; unclear D gene. V lost 0 bases and J lost 4, with 12 bases in between. Germline CDR1 SGHTA, CDR2 FQGTGA. CDR3 length: 15 amino acids. In DNA, the CDR3 is TGTGCCAGCAGCTTAACTGGGGATGGGCCCACTGAAGCTTTCTTT. Translated: CASSLTGDGPTEAFF.

This clone showed up just once. This chain uses TRBV19 with TRBJ2-2, with TRBD2 matching 10 bases. CDR3 length: 16 amino acids. Per the germline V gene, CDR1 is LNHDA and CDR2 is SQIVND (reference sequence). The trim removed 5 bases at V and 3 bases at J, leaving 6 bases unmatched. CDR3 protein: CASSGLADRHTGELFF. The CDR3 bases are TGTGCCAGTAGTGGACTAGCGGATCGCCACACCGGGGAGCTGTTTTTT.

V usage is TRBV6-6 and J usage is TRBJ2-1; TRBD2 matches at 15 bases. Per germline, CDR1 MNHNY and CDR2 SVGAGI (reference sequence). J gave up 9 bases and V 0 bases, and 0 bases lay outside the gene matches. The CDR3 sequence is 15 residues long. The CDR3 region has the DNA TGTGCCAGCAGTTACTCGGGACTAGCGGGAGGTGAGCAGTTCTTC. Protein: CASSYSGLAGGEQFF.

The chain joins TRBV11-2 to TRBJ2-1; no clear D gene. Deletions cut 3 bases from V and 16 bases from J, with 19 bases between. The CDR3 spans 13 residues. CDR1 and CDR2 from the germline V gene are SGHAT and FQNNGV. The CDR3 reads CASSFNQETSGFF. The CDR3 DNA follows: TGTGCCAGCAGCTTCAACCAGGAGACTTCCGGATTCTTC.